Shown below are 27 T cell receptor beta chains from a single sample sequenced in a study of T cells in Graves' hyperthyroidism and ophthalmopathy (dated by TCRdb to between 2017 and 2020). Receptors were amplified or captured by multiplex PCR. The data were produced on an Illumina HiSeq 2000. The TCR beta CDR3 regions were amplified from RNA transcripts. For the first round of RT-PCR on the TCR CDR3, the HTBI primer set was used together with the Qiagen OneStep RT-PCR kit. TCRdb reprocessing: public reads trimmed at Q25 with fastp, clones called with MiXCR, in-frame beta chains kept. CDR3 protein sequences are deduplicated, and each keeps its most common genes and DNA. This sample lists about 570,000 distinct CDR3 sequences; 35% to 55% were detected once. The top ten constitute 19% of the sample. The sequenced material came from peripheral blood or thyroid tissue (not recorded which). The receptors originated from an adult woman with Graves' disease, either hyperthyroidism or ophthalmopathy (not recorded which).

The V call is TRBV13, the J call TRBJ2-3; 12 positions match TRBD2. Germline loops: CDR1 PRHDT, CDR2 FYEKMQ (reference sequence). V gave up 5 bases and J gave up 2 bases; unmatched junction bases: 5. The CDR3 loop spans 16 amino acids. The CDR3 DNA sequence: TGTGCCAGCAGCCTCAGACTAGCGGGAGTCACAGATACGCAGTATTTT. This gives the protein CASSLRLAGVTDTQYF.

This clonotype has a handful of counts. Written as DNA, the CDR3 is TGTGCCACCAGCAGAGCGCAGGGGGCGTACGAGCAGTACTTC. Translated: CATSRAQGAYEQYF. J is TRBJ2-7 and V is TRBV15, with 8 bases lining up with TRBD1. Germline V gives CDR1 LNHNV, CDR2 YYDKDF (reference sequence). V shed 1 base, J shed 4 bases, and the junction held 3 bases outside the gene matches. The CDR3 runs 14 residues.

Many counts were recorded for this clonotype. The CDR3 region has the DNA TGCAGTGCGCCTTCTCAGGGGCGAGGAAACACCATATATTTT. Protein sequence: CSAPSQGRGNTIYF. The V and J genes are TRBV20-1 and TRBJ1-3; D may be TRBD1 (6 bases). The CDR3 is made up of 14 amino acids. Germline V gene data show CDR1 as DFQATT and CDR2 as SNEGSKA (reference sequence). V lost 6 bases, J lost 4 bases, and 16 bases lay in between.

The chain recombines TRBV7-3 with TRBJ2-7, with 10 bases identical to TRBD1. The germline V gene has CDR1 SGHTA and CDR2 FQGTGA. This CDR3 is 15 amino acids long. With V trimmed by 2 bases and J by 10 bases, 11 bases remained unmatched. The CDR3 region has the DNA TGTGCCAGCAGCTTAGGAGCGGGACAGGGGATGGCCCAGTACTTC. This encodes CASSLGAGQGMAQYF.

The chain combines TRBV5-1 with TRBJ2-5, with 13 bases that match TRBD2. The CDR3 is 16 amino acids. Germline lookup yields CDR1 SGHRS and CDR2 YFSETQ. J was trimmed by 4 bases and V by 4 bases; bases with no gene match: 7. The CDR3 DNA reads as TGCGCCAGCAGCCTCGGGACTAGCGGGATGGCAGAGACCCAGTACTTC. Protein: CASSLGTSGMAETQYF.

The V call is TRBV11-2, the J call TRBJ2-7, with a tentative D call TRBD1 (5 bases). The V end was cut by 2 bases, the J end by 4 bases, with 24 bases between. Germline loops: CDR1 SGHAT, CDR2 FQNNGV. This CDR3 spans 18 amino acids. The CDR3 nucleotides read TGTGCCAGCAGCTTAAATGGACATAGATTTCGGCTGAATTACGAGCAGTACTTC. Amino acids: CASSLNGHRFRLNYEQYF.

A note on this clonotype: It may be a read error: a sequence one base away is much more abundant. This chain connects TRBV7-9 to TRBJ2-2; TRBD2 matches at 7 bases. Trimming at V came to 0 bases and at J to 3 bases, leaving 10 bases not matched to a gene. Germline-derived CDR1 and CDR2 are SEHNR and FQNEAQ (reference sequence). There are 18 residues in the CDR3. The CDR3 DNA sequence: TGTGCCAGCAGCTTAGCTCTAACGGGAGGCCGGCACACCGGGGAGCTGTTTTTT. This codes for CASSLALTGGRHTGELFF. Variable domain in full (rest from reference TRBV7-9 and TRBJ2-2): DTGVSQNPRHKITKRGQNVTFRCDPISEHNRLYWYRQTLGQGPEFLTYFQNEAQLEKSRLLSDRFSAERPKGSFSTLEIQRTEQGDSAMYLCASSLALTGGRHTGELFFGEGSRLTVL.

A word on this clonotype: One end of the junction is discordant with germline, which a read error may explain. The chain recombines TRBV6-5 with TRBJ1-5; possible D gene TRBD1, 5 bases. The CDR3 has 15 amino acids. Germline lookup yields CDR1 MNHEY and CDR2 SVGAGI. CDR3 protein: CAISEEGMVNQPQHF. The DNA for the CDR3 is TGTGCCATCAGTGAGGAGGGGATGGTCAATCAGCCCCAGCATTTT.

The rearrangement uses TRBV12-3 or TRBV12-4 and TRBJ2-5; perhaps TRBD2 as D (5 bases). The CDR3 has 13 amino acids. Trimming stripped 8 bases from V and 5 bases from J, with 15 bases between. CDR3 protein: CASGGREGETQYF. The CDR3 DNA follows: TGTGCCAGCGGAGGAAGAGAGGGCGAGACCCAGTACTTC.

The CDR3 is CSAPDRGEGAGELFF. The CDR3 DNA follows: TGCAGTGCGCCGGACAGGGGAGAGGGGGCCGGGGAGCTGTTTTTT. The chain joins TRBV20-1 to TRBJ2-2; 9 bases are shared with TRBD1. V lost 6 bases, J lost 6 bases, and 11 bases stayed unmatched. The CDR3 loop spans 15 amino acids. Germline CDR1 DFQATT, CDR2 SNEGSKA (reference sequence).

This clonotype has at least ten counts. The chain has TRBV6-1 and TRBJ2-5; 9 nucleotides agree with TRBD2. This CDR3 is built from 15 residues. V trimming: 5 bases; J trimming: 1 base; junction bases outside the gene matches: 5. CDR1 and CDR2 (germline): MNHNS, SASEGT. This CDR3 reads CASSFRLAAQETQYF. The CDR3 region has the DNA TGTGCCAGCAGTTTTAGACTAGCGGCCCAAGAGACCCAGTACTTC.

This clonotype occurred many times. This rearrangement joins TRBV20-1 to TRBJ2-7; 14 bases agree with TRBD2. The CDR3 contains 15 residues. Germline CDR1 reads DFQATT; CDR2 reads SNEGSKA (reference sequence). The junction had 5 bases not matched to a gene; V was cut back by 3 bases and J by 4 bases. The CDR3 here is CSASVGLAGVYEQYF. The DNA for the CDR3 is TGCAGTGCTAGTGTGGGACTAGCGGGAGTATACGAGCAGTACTTC.

The V and J genes are TRBV20-1 and TRBJ2-5; 12 positions match TRBD2. The CDR3 has 14 residues. With 3 bases clipped from V and 1 base from J, the junction kept 0 bases outside the gene matches. CDR1 and CDR2 from the germline V gene are DFQATT and SNEGSKA (reference sequence). The CDR3 DNA sequence: TGCAGTGCTAGGGGACTAGCGGGCCAAGAGACCCAGTACTTC. It encodes CSARGLAGQETQYF.

This clonotype occurred once. This rearrangement joins TRBV29-1 to TRBJ2-7; 11 bases fit TRBD1. V lost 4 bases, J lost 3 bases, and 5 bases stayed unmatched. Germline CDR1 reads SQVTM; CDR2 reads ANQGSEA. The CDR3 runs to 14 residues. This CDR3 reads CSVGGTGGLYEQYF. The CDR3 DNA reads as TGCAGCGTTGGAGGGACAGGGGGTCTCTACGAGCAGTACTTC.

This clonotype was seen ten or more times. The chain carries TRBV28 and TRBJ2-7; D might be TRBD2 (5 bases). Trimming took off 6 bases at V and 4 bases at J, with 10 bases between the two ends. CDR1 is MDHEN, CDR2 SYDVKM, per germline. This CDR3 comprises 12 residues. CDR3 amino acids: CASSLASYEQYF. The CDR3 nucleotides are TGTGCCAGCAGCTTAGCGAGTTACGAGCAGTACTTC.

This clonotype was seen repeatedly, ten times or more. V and J are TRBV29-1 and TRBJ2-7, with D perhaps TRBD2 (5 bases). The CDR3 has 11 amino acids. Germline-derived CDR1 and CDR2 are SQVTM and ANQGSEA. The germline V and J ends were trimmed by 4 bases and 5 bases, with 9 bases remaining between them. CDR3 DNA: TGCAGCGTTGCTGAGGGAGACGAGCAGTACTTC. It specifies CSVAEGDEQYF.

The chain carries TRBV2 and TRBJ1-1; 8 bases line up with TRBD1. There are 14 residues in the CDR3. V was clipped by 6 bases and J by 3 bases; unmatched bases: 6. Per germline, CDR1 SNHLY and CDR2 FYNNEI. As DNA, the CDR3 is TGTGCCAGCAGGGACAGGGCTGCGCACACTGAAGCTTTCTTT. Its protein product is CASRDRAAHTEAFF.

This clonotype was recorded many times. The V and J genes are TRBV6-5 and TRBJ1-4; D might be TRBD1 (5 bases). Germline V CDR1 and CDR2: MNHEY, SVGAGI. The length of the CDR3 is 14 residues. The V end was cut by 5 bases, the J end by 3 bases, with 10 bases between. CDR3 DNA: TGTGCCAGCAGTCAGGGTAGCCCTAATGAAAAACTGTTTTTT. It translates to CASSQGSPNEKLFF.

This clonotype occurred a few times. This sequence joins TRBV7-9 and TRBJ2-7, with a weak D call TRBD2 (6 bases). CDR1 and CDR2 from the germline V gene are SEHNR and FQNEAQ (reference sequence). The CDR3 length is 12 residues. The V end was cut by 5 bases, the J end by 6 bases, with 11 bases between. The CDR3 protein is CASSQTSSEQYF. The CDR3 coding sequence is TGTGCCAGCAGCCAAACTAGCTCCGAGCAGTACTTC.

Turning to this clonotype: The CDR3 carries no conserved terminal phenylalanine or tryptophan, so it likely arises from a read error. The chain has TRBV6-5 and TRBJ1-1, with D uncertain. V was cut by 6 bases and J by 1 base, with 6 bases left in between. CDR3 length: 12 residues. Germline lookup yields CDR1 MNHEY and CDR2 SVGAGI. The CDR3 is CASSRQNTEAFS. The CDR3 region has the DNA TGTGCCAGCAGCCGGCAGAACACTGAAGCTTTCTCT.

This clonotype was observed at least ten times. This sequence joins TRBV12-3 or TRBV12-4 and TRBJ2-5, with 8 nucleotides matching TRBD1. V lost 6 bases, J lost 6 bases, and 9 bases stayed unmatched. The CDR3 length is 14 residues. The CDR3 loop is CASSPQGDRKTQYF. The CDR3 nucleotides are TGTGCCAGCAGCCCCCAAGGGGACAGGAAGACCCAGTACTTC.

The rearrangement uses TRBV29-1 and TRBJ1-1, with D possibly TRBD1 on 5 matching bases. Looked up from germline, CDR1 is SQVTM and CDR2 is ANQGSEA. The V end lost 6 bases, the J end lost 5 bases, and 10 bases lay between the germline ends. The CDR3 has 11 amino acids. The CDR3 sequence: CSVGGLTEAFF. The CDR3 coding sequence is TGCAGCGTCGGGGGACTAACTGAAGCTTTCTTT.

This rearrangement joins TRBV7-2 to TRBJ1-1, with D unclear. Trimming stripped 6 bases from V and 7 bases from J, with 15 bases between. The length of the CDR3 is 13 residues. Germline V CDR1 and CDR2: SGHTA, FQGNSA. CDR3 residues: CASSLIPAGEAFF. The CDR3 DNA reads as TGTGCCAGCAGTTTAATACCCGCCGGTGAAGCTTTCTTT.

This clonotype appeared a few times. This chain links TRBV30 with TRBJ1-3; TRBD1 agrees at 7 bases. J gave up 3 bases and V 4 bases, and 6 bases lay outside the gene matches. From germline, CDR1 is GTSNPN and CDR2 SVGIG (reference sequence). The CDR3 totals 14 residues. CDR3 amino acids: CAWTPSGGGNTIYF. CDR3 DNA: TGTGCCTGGACTCCTTCAGGGGGTGGAAACACCATATATTTT.

The count of this clonotype is one. The chain links TRBV15 to TRBJ1-4, with TRBD1 identical over 11 bases. The junction had 14 bases not matched to a gene; V was cut back by 3 bases and J by 8 bases. Germline V gene sequence: CDR1 LNHNV, CDR2 YYDKDF (reference sequence). CDR3 length: 18 amino acids. CDR3 bases: TGTGCCACCAGCAGTGCTAGGGAAGTGGGACAGGGGGGAGAAAAACTGTTTTTT. Translated, it gives CATSSAREVGQGGEKLFF.

This clonotype was seen only a few times. This chain uses TRBV2 with TRBJ1-5; 7 nucleotides match TRBD1. Germline V CDR1 and CDR2: SNHLY, FYNNEI. V shed 8 bases and J 2 bases; nucleotides not matched to a gene: 9. CDR3 length: 15 residues. DNA of the CDR3: TGTGCCAGCCGTCGACAGGGTGACGGCAATCAGCCCCAGCATTTT. It yields the protein CASRRQGDGNQPQHF. The full variable domain, rest sourced from reference TRBV2 and TRBJ1-5, is EPEVTQTPSHQVTQMGQEVILRCVPISNHLYFYWYRQILGQKVEFLVSFYNNEISEKSEIFDDQFSVERPDGSNFTLKIRSTKLEDSAMYFCASRRQGDGNQPQHFGDGTRLSIL.

This clonotype was seen at least ten times. V usage is TRBV7-8 and J usage is TRBJ2-2; D may be TRBD2 (5 bases). Per germline, CDR1 SGHVS and CDR2 FQNEAQ. V lost 2 bases and J lost 3, with 16 bases in between. The CDR3 length is 17 residues. This CDR3 reads CASSLKWVGVDTGELFF. The CDR3 DNA sequence: TGTGCCAGCAGCTTAAAGTGGGTGGGAGTGGACACCGGGGAGCTGTTTTTT.